Each of the 21 T cell receptor beta chains below was sequenced from the same sample in a study of OX40 agonist ivuxolimab in advanced cancers. Preparation of the library involved the immunoSEQ multiplex PCR assay. Held by TCRdb, this immuneACCESS table contains in-frame sequences only and omits some clones. Under half of the omission traces to an unresolved V gene where checked; the cause of the rest is unknown. A total of 30,000 to 45,000 clones appear in this sample, around four fifths of them only once. Over 8.5% of the sample goes to the ten largest clones. Sequencing used CD4+ or CD8+ T cells sorted from blood, obtained in a trial of the OX40 agonist ivuxolimab. The receptors were gathered from an adult with an advanced solid tumor such as melanoma, head and neck, liver or kidney cancer.

J is TRBJ2-2 and V is TRBV7-3, with 10 bases lining up with TRBD1. The V and J ends lost 5 bases and 6 bases, in that order; junction bases with no gene match: 3. Germline CDR1 and CDR2: SGHTA and FQGTGA. The CDR3 totals 14 residues. The chain's CDR3 is CASSPGQGSGELFF. The CDR3 DNA sequence: TGTGCCAGCAGCCCGGGACAGGGGTCCGGGGAGCTGTTTTTT.

The chain has TRBV15 and TRBJ2-2, with D possibly called TRBD1 or TRBD2 (5 bases each). This CDR3 comprises 16 residues. Germline V lookup: CDR1 LNHNV, CDR2 YYDKDF (reference sequence). The V gene lost 0 bases and the J gene lost 4 bases, with 12 bases spanning the gap. Written as DNA, the CDR3 is TGTGCCACCAGCAGAGAAGCAGGGAGAGTCACCGGGGAGCTGTTTTTT. Amino acid sequence: CATSREAGRVTGELFF.

This rearrangement joins TRBV11-2 to TRBJ2-7; D remains ambiguous. The CDR3 is 14 residues long. The V gene lost 3 bases and the J gene lost 0 bases, with 9 bases spanning the gap. Germline CDR1 is SGHAT and CDR2 is FQNNGV. In DNA form, the CDR3 reads TGTGCCAGCAGCTTTACTCCGAGCTCCTACGAGCAGTACTTC. Amino acid sequence: CASSFTPSSYEQYF.

Only a few counts were recorded for this clone. The chain combines TRBV4-1 with TRBJ1-2; D may be TRBD1 (6 bases). This CDR3 spans 17 amino acids. Trimming removed 0 bases from V and 5 bases from J, with 19 bases in between. CDR1 is MGHRA, CDR2 YSYEKL, per germline. The CDR3 DNA is TGCGCCAGCAGCCAAGATGGGGGGGGCACCTATGTTTATGGCTACACCTTC. Its translation: CASSQDGGGTYVYGYTF.

This rearrangement joins TRBV7-3 to TRBJ2-2, with 8 bases aligning to TRBD1. V trimming: 5 bases; J trimming: 8 bases; junction bases outside the gene matches: 13. Germline CDR1 SGHTA, CDR2 FQGTGA. This CDR3 is built from 16 residues. The CDR3 reads CASSLRDRTSTGELFF. The CDR3 nucleotides are TGTGCCAGCAGCCTCCGGGACAGGACCTCTACGGGGGAGCTGTTTTTT. Full variable domain (missing parts from reference TRBV7-3 and TRBJ2-2): GAGVSQTPSNKVTEKGKYVELRCDPISGHTALYWYRQSLGQGPEFLIYFQGTGAADDSGLPNDRFFAVRPEGSVSTLKIQRTERGDSAVYLCASSLRDRTSTGELFFGEGSRLTVL.

This chain links TRBV18 with TRBJ1-5; D is unclear. The CDR3 spans 12 residues. The V gene lost 4 bases and the J gene lost 3 bases, with 4 bases spanning the gap. CDR1 KGHSH and CDR2 LQKENI come from the germline V gene. CDR3 protein: CASSLDNQPQHF. Written as DNA, the CDR3 is TGTGCCAGCTCACTCGACAATCAGCCCCAGCATTTT.

This clone was seen a handful of times. The V gene is TRBV28, the J gene TRBJ1-3; D perhaps matches TRBD1 (5 bases). The V end lost 6 bases, the J end lost 0 bases, and 18 bases lay between the germline ends. Germline CDR1 and CDR2: MDHEN and SYDVKM. There are 17 residues in the CDR3. The CDR3 here is CASSSLRGPSSGNTIYF. CDR3 DNA: TGTGCCAGCAGCTCCCTTAGGGGACCGAGCTCTGGAAACACCATATATTTT.

V usage is TRBV19 and J usage is TRBJ1-2, with no clear D. The germline V gene has CDR1 LNHDA and CDR2 SQIVND (reference sequence). The CDR3 totals 12 residues. The V and J ends lost 10 bases and 4 bases respectively, with 13 bases between them. CDR3 residues: CATPVQIYGYTF. DNA of the CDR3: TGTGCCACCCCGGTACAGATCTATGGCTACACCTTC.

The V gene is TRBV11-2, the J gene TRBJ2-2; D gene unclear. CDR3 length equals 15 residues. V was shortened by 0 bases and J by 0 bases, with 5 bases between the two germline ends. The V gene's germline CDR1 is SGHAT and CDR2 FQNNGV. This CDR3 reads CASSLEISNTGELFF. Here the CDR3 DNA reads TGTGCCAGCAGCTTAGAAATTTCGAACACCGGGGAGCTGTTTTTT.

The chain recombines TRBV6-5 with TRBJ1-1; maybe TRBD1 (6 bases). V lost 6 bases, J lost 2 bases, and 13 bases lay in between. The CDR3 is made up of 14 amino acids. Germline V gene lookup returns CDR1 MNHEY and CDR2 SVGAGI. CDR3 protein: CASSPTGGNTEAFF. Here the CDR3 DNA reads TGTGCCAGCAGCCCGACAGGAGGTAACACTGAAGCTTTCTTT.

The gene calls are TRBV5-4 and TRBJ2-1; D uncertain. The CDR3 has 16 residues. Germline V CDR1 and CDR2: SGHNT, YYREEE (reference sequence). V was pared by 0 bases and J by 3 bases, with 13 bases between. This chain's CDR3 is CASSLAYQKSYNEQFF. CDR3 nucleotides: TGTGCCAGCAGCTTGGCCTACCAAAAAAGCTACAATGAGCAGTTCTTC.

The chain has TRBV19 and TRBJ1-5; D is unclear. Germline V gives CDR1 LNHDA, CDR2 SQIVND (reference sequence). V lost 4 bases and J 3 bases, leaving 10 bases between the germline ends. This CDR3 is 14 amino acids long. DNA for the CDR3: TGTGCCAGTAGTAGTCGAGGGAACAATCAGCCCCAGCATTTT. Translated: CASSSRGNNQPQHF.

This chain connects TRBV5-4 to TRBJ2-6; tentatively, D is TRBD1 (5 bases). There are 16 residues in the CDR3. From germline, CDR1 is SGHNT and CDR2 YYREEE (reference sequence). Trimming stripped 0 bases from V and 3 bases from J, with 10 bases between. Here the CDR3 reads CASSLVAGRGANVLTF. The DNA for the CDR3 is TGTGCCAGCAGCTTGGTTGCAGGGCGTGGGGCCAACGTCCTGACTTTC.

The V and J genes are TRBV5-1 and TRBJ1-1; D gene unclear. Germline CDR1 reads SGHRS; CDR2 reads YFSETQ. The CDR3 totals 15 residues. Trimming cost V 6 bases and J 2 bases, with 17 bases left between them. The CDR3 sequence is CASTTSAAGNTEAFF. CDR3 in DNA: TGCGCCAGCACAACGAGCGCGGCTGGCAACACTGAAGCTTTCTTT.

This clone was recorded once. CDR3 in DNA: TGTGCCACCACGGGACAACCCAGCACAGATACGCAGTATTTT. This encodes CATTGQPSTDTQYF. The chain employs TRBV10-3 and TRBJ2-3, with D tentatively TRBD1 (6 bases). The CDR3 totals 14 residues. The ends were cut back, 10 bases at V and 0 bases at J, with 14 bases in the middle. In germline, CDR1 is ENHRY, CDR2 SYGVKD.

This chain connects TRBV27 to TRBJ1-5, with D unclear. Germline V gene lookup returns CDR1 MNHEY and CDR2 SMNVEV (reference sequence). The CDR3 runs 15 residues. The V end lost 5 bases, the J end lost 0 bases, and 11 bases lay between the germline ends. The CDR3 DNA sequence: TGTGCCAGCAGTGATATAGAGTATAGCAATCAGCCCCAGCATTTT. Residues: CASSDIEYSNQPQHF.

This clone has more than one count but fewer than ten. An end of the junction differs from the germline gene, which may be a read error. CDR3 region: CSVEGRGTLRGPF. The CDR3 DNA is TGCAGCGTTGAAGGGAGGGGTACCCTCCGAGGTCCTTTT. The chain employs TRBV29-1 and TRBJ1-1; weak D call: TRBD1 (5 bases). Germline V gene sequence: CDR1 SQVTM, CDR2 ANQGSEA. There are 13 residues in the CDR3.

This clone was picked up one time. This may be a read error: a much more frequent sequence differs by one nucleotide. Other DNA sequences of this sample code for an identical CDR3. The gene calls are TRBV6-1 and TRBJ1-1; D call uncertain. Germline V lookup: CDR1 MNHNS, CDR2 SASEGT. This CDR3 region has 11 residues. This chain's CDR3 is CASTFGNLAFF. CDR3 DNA: TGTGCTAGCACGTTTGGGAACTTGGCTTTCTTT.

This chain joins TRBV7-9 and TRBJ1-5; D is uncertain. V was clipped by 1 base and J by 5 bases, with 6 bases between them. Germline V gene lookup returns CDR1 SEHNR and CDR2 FQNEAQ (reference sequence). This CDR3 has 13 amino acids. The DNA for the CDR3 is TGTGCCAGCAGCTTAGGAGGAGATCAGCCCCAGCATTTT. This translates into CASSLGGDQPQHF.

The V call is TRBV5-4, the J call TRBJ1-1, with 10 positions matching TRBD1. CDR3 length: 19 amino acids. Germline V gene data show CDR1 as SGHNT and CDR2 as YYREEE (reference sequence). V shed 3 bases and J 0 bases; nucleotides not matched to a gene: 14. This CDR3 reads CASSSLSGTGVLMNTEAFF. In DNA, the CDR3 is TGTGCCAGCAGCTCTCTATCTGGGACAGGGGTACTAATGAACACTGAAGCTTTCTTT.

This clone was seen a few times. As DNA, the CDR3 is TGTGCCAGCAGCTTAGTGGGAGTTTGGCGAGAGACCCAGTACTTC. Encoded protein: CASSLVGVWRETQYF. V is TRBV7-8 and J is TRBJ2-5, with D possibly matching TRBD2 (5 bases). Between the trimmed V and J ends, which lost 1 base and 4 bases, there was a span of 13 bases. Germline V CDR1 and CDR2: SGHVS, FQNEAQ. The CDR3 is 15 residues long. The full variable domain, its missing parts supplied by reference TRBV7-8 and TRBJ2-5, is GAGVSQSPRYKVAKRGQDVALRCDPISGHVSLFWYQQALGQGPEFLTYFQNEAQLDKSGLPSDRFFAERPEGSVSTLKIQRTQQEDSAVYLCASSLVGVWRETQYFGPGTRLLVL.